This TCR beta chain derives from a study of cytomegalovirus exposure and HLA in healthy donors (dated by TCRdb to 2016 to 2017). Notes on the research overall: In an earlier analysis of some 610 of the donors, 250 to 300 Gb of sequence data and approximately 100 million unique TCR beta sequences from some 170 million T cells were reported. Using immunosequencing, the study profiled T cell repertoires from fewer than 850 subjects and related those repertoires to cytomegalovirus serostatus. In addition to the first cohort of hundreds of subjects, a separate validation cohort of 120 different subjects was used. In an earlier analysis of 587 of the donors, high-throughput TCR beta sequencing was used to judge whether each TCR beta V gene segment behaved as functional or pseudogenic. Donor age, sex, ethnicity and CMV serostatus were compiled alongside the repertoire data. The study was designed to test whether signatures of past pathogen exposure could be identified by cataloging public T cell receptors. The later analysis used no new phenotypic data to find candidate immune exposures, relying instead on TCR beta sequences and their occurrence across donors. To predict cytomegalovirus infection status, the study combined high-throughput TCR immunosequencing, statistical association of individual TCRs with disease status, and machine learning. Of the roughly 400 genotyped donors, 80% to 90% were placed in the genetic ancestry cluster associated with self-reported Caucasian donors. Roughly 300 gigabases of sequencing data and around 85 million unique TCR sequences made up an early release that covered over 550 HLA-typed donors. Four or five DR-DQ haplotypes were handled as single units for association and clustering, since linkage in the cohort was strong. In a later analysis, previously published TCR beta repertoires from 666 donors were re-analyzed and high-resolution HLA genotyping was added so that TCR occurrence patterns could be studied. A later genetic analysis took genome-wide SNP genotypes for about 55% of the 666 donors and used that subset as a discovery cohort. On average, over 200,000 unique TCR beta nucleotide sequences were sequenced per donor among several hundred genotyped donors of the cohort, with around 19% of those sequences being non-productive. Every discovery cohort repertoire had been produced on one sequencing platform. The number of typed donors differed by locus: 629-630 for A, B, C, DRB1 and DQB1; 500 to 550 for DQA1; 600 to 610 for DPA1; and some 430 for DPB1. Class I and class II HLA loci were covered by the typing at four-digit resolution. Points the paper makes about the study in general: A later analysis associated about 17,000 TCR beta sequences with specific HLA alleles at a false discovery rate of 0.05. The 87-base-pair reads could not distinguish some IMGT-functional V segments, including TRBV6-2 and TRBV6-3, so those segments were excluded. A further reported finding was that TCR beta sequences accurately predicted the HLA-A and HLA-B alleles for most subjects in the first cohort. A later genetic analysis associated a missense DCLRE1C variant with V-gene and J-gene trimming of TCR beta chains, and an independent cohort replicated the association. Because HLA typing was missing for some donors at each locus, association tests included only the typed subset. The earlier analysis of fewer than 750 of the donors excluded roughly 17 rarely observed V segments, including chromosome 9 orphons, because counts were too low. For the cohort, immune exposure information was limited to CMV serostatus. A cluster of highly shared sequence variants was judged likely to be a technical artifact of the sequencing pipeline. A later analysis found that most CMV-associated TCR beta chains appeared HLA-restricted, with HLA associations seemingly driven largely by CMV exposure. When HLA alleles, especially DR and DQ, strongly co-occurred, attributing TCR associations to individual alleles was difficult. A few of the identified cytomegalovirus-associated TCR beta chains were confirmed in vitro to be specific for cytomegalovirus antigens. Correlated functional status among segregating V segments might be attributable to linkage disequilibrium, but an unknown experimental factor could not be ruled out. A later analysis found that HLA-associated TCR beta chains were more clonally expanded and had lower generation probabilities than equally common non-associated chains. Broadly in line with IMGT annotations, most TCR beta V segments showed up in productive rearrangements about 87% or about 30% of the time in an earlier analysis of some 590 of the donors. The classifier was reported to diagnose cytomegalovirus status with high specificity and sensitivity in both the original cohort and the validation cohort. While some public TCRs were present in many individuals, most TCR sequences turned up only very rarely across donors. A later analysis found that TCR association rates varied across HLA loci, with DRB1 alleles showing the most associated TCRs and HLA-C alleles the fewest. The authors suggested that the approach could potentially be generalized to other disease states and immunological phenotypes. A later genetic analysis reported fewer N-insertions in productive TCRs among donors in an Asian-associated ancestry cluster than the 666-donor mean. The study listed around 160 TCR beta chains as associated with cytomegalovirus. Only TCR beta chains were sequenced in this cohort, and the absence of alpha or paired-chain data limited detectable features. A later analysis reported that several top co-occurrence clusters appeared linked to parvovirus B19, influenza, CMV and Epstein-Barr virus. Roughly uniform sequencing depth across donors was assumed in presence/absence analyses, although this assumption may not hold.

The library came from the immunoSEQ multiplex PCR assay. A mixture of 60 forward primers for TCR Vbeta segments and 13 reverse primers for TCR Jbeta segments was used in the multiplex PCR. A multiplex PCR assay on genomic DNA amplified the CDR3 region of rearranged TCR beta genes. Amplified TCR beta libraries were sequenced as 87-base-pair reads on the Illumina HiSeq System. Turning to the authors' computational methods: A later analysis tallied tens of millions of unique TCR beta chains across the 666 repertoires, and around 10 million of those chains were shared by two or more donors. Raw reads were error-corrected and collapsed into unique sequences by a nearest-neighbor algorithm in which closely related sequences were merged to remove PCR and sequencing errors. V, D and J gene segments were assigned by aligning CDR3 sequences to IMGT reference sequences. For a sequence to be retained, a match of at least six nucleotides was required to both a V gene segment and a J gene segment. Rearrangements were classified as productive when the CDR3 lacked stop codons and remained in frame with V and J, and all other rearrangements were classified as non-productive. CDR3 was defined by IMGT convention, running from the second conserved V-encoded cysteine to the conserved J-encoded phenylalanine. Sequences without an unambiguous match to a single V gene segment were excluded from the earlier analysis of several hundred of the donors. In an earlier analysis of 587 of the donors, V segments were called functional above 56.7% productive rearrangements and were called segregating when the between-donor standard deviation exceeded 5%. A statistical classification framework was built for diagnosing cytomegalovirus status from the catalog of TCR beta chain sequences. In a later analysis, V and J genes were assigned by comparing TCR nucleotide sequences against IMGT/GENE-DB human TR gene sequences. A later analysis assigned CDR3 sequences and most-parsimonious VDJ recombination scenarios with the TCRdist pipeline. In a later analysis, each TCR beta chain was defined by its CDR3 amino acid sequence together with its V-gene family, and reads without a unique V-gene family were excluded. In a later analysis, nearly 600 highly shared, low-generation-probability nucleotide sequences were removed to address suspected cross-contamination and a sequencing artifact. In a later analysis, a clonal expansion index was calculated for each public chain from normalized within-repertoire ranks of inferred template counts. Generation probabilities in a later analysis came from a VDJ recombination model fitted to out-of-frame rearrangements, and those results were checked against IGoR. In a later analysis, hypergeometric tests were used to score TCR-TCR, TCR-HLA and TCR-CMV co-occurrence, with a repertoire-size bias correction applied to TCR pairs. A later analysis estimated false discovery rates by permuting HLA or CMV assignments 20 times. In a later analysis, co-occurring TCRs were grouped with DBSCAN, and TCRdist sequence similarity was added when clustering was performed within HLA-allele-positive subsets. Repertoires with fewer than 30,000 or more than 120,000 public chains, plus five repertoires with anomalous nucleotide sharing, were excluded from co-occurrence clustering. TCRdb stores this immuneACCESS table with in-frame sequences only. Part of the clones is absent; in the studies checked, under half of the shortfall reflects unresolved V genes, and no reason is known for the rest. That table furnishes V, J and clone size, whereas the DNA furnished D and trimming. The sample has hundreds of thousands of clones on record, about three quarters of them singletons. The ten largest clonotypes hold about 2% of the sample.

The CDR3 numbers 14 residues from cysteine through phenylalanine. The kept DNA is CDR3 alone, 42 bases in frame from the first base. V loses 2 bases of germline sequence and J loses 10 bases, and the interval between the two ends is 13 bases. Looking up the germline V gene yields CDR1 SGHRS and CDR2 YFSETQ. As for this clone: Which antigen it targets is not known. Within one base of it there is no much larger clone, and no base qualities were kept.

The cohort comprised more than 550 healthy bone marrow donors. At the time of sampling, every cohort member was nominally healthy, though immune exposures that went unrecorded were likely present. The donor tested CMV seronegative and was one of the 352 seronegative cohort members. A peripheral blood sample was collected from each donor, and TCR beta sequencing was performed on peripheral blood mononuclear cells. Genomic DNA was extracted from the blood cell samples with the Qiagen DNeasy Blood Extraction Kit. The sequence derives from a male donor in good health and CMV-seronegative. The sample consisted of PBMCs. The rearranged chain carries TRBV5-1 and TRBJ1-6, with an unclear D gene assignment. The nucleotides are TGCGCCAGCAGCTTAATCAGCGCCGGGTCACCCCTCCACTTT. This encodes CASSLISAGSPLHF.